This TCR beta chain is drawn from a study of blood T cell repertoires in COVID-19. About the research overall: Samples taken during acute and convalescent COVID-19 were collected in the United States, Italy and Spain. Sources were T cells, B-cell-depleted T cells, or PBMCs; the material itself was cDNA or gDNA.

Germline CDR1 is SQVTM and CDR2 is ANQGSEA. This CDR3 is built from 13 residues. With V trimmed by 6 bases and J by 1 base, 1 base remained unmatched. Original processing methods: Cell counts per sample came from amplifying reference gene primers. Data came from immunoSEQ multiplex PCR; TCRdb stores just in-frame clones and leaves some out. V and J calls and clone size are those listed in that table; D and trimming were worked out from the DNA. The data show roughly 110,000 clones, approximately 85% seen once. The chain recombines TRBV29-1 with TRBJ1-2; 11 positions agree with TRBD1. This sequence originates from an older man with acute or convalescent COVID-19. What was sequenced was peripheral blood. CDR3 DNA: TGCAGCGTCGGGACAGGGGGTAACTATGGCTACACCTTC. It encodes CSVGTGGNYGYTF.